This record covers a single T cell receptor beta chain. Its antigen is not identified. The sample comes from a study of T cell responses to AZD1222 COVID-19 vaccine. Findings and limits, study-wide: Targeting of unmutated variant regions was reportedly seen in nearly half of spike-specific TCRs. Spike-specific TCR breadth and depth grew following two AZD1222 doses. Donors in the cohort were predominantly white British and more often female, and clonal diversity was possibly underestimated.

The germline CDR1 and CDR2 sequences are SGHRS and YFSETQ. Trimming removed 0 bases from V and 6 bases from J; junction bases left unmatched: 6. The CDR3 is 16 amino acids. The table came from immunoSEQ multiplex PCR; TCRdb's copy has only in-frame clones and leaves some out. The sample has about 85,000 clones, about 86% seen once; the top ten hold about a tenth. The chain combines TRBV5-1 with TRBJ2-2; 9 nucleotides agree with TRBD2. The specimen was peripheral blood, collected on day 0 of MenACWY control vaccination. This clonotype originated in an adult in good health. The CDR3 reads CASSLEALAGSGELFF. The CDR3 DNA reads TGCGCCAGCAGCTTGGAGGCCCTAGCGGGGTCCGGGGAGCTGTTTTTT.